Below, one TCR beta chain is given with its context. The antigen remains unidentified. This entry is derived from a study of radiotherapy plus CTLA-4 blockade in lung cancer. The wider study: Among all patients, 15% to 20% showed objective responses, while roughly 28% had disease control. Study conclusions and caveats: Interferon-beta and early blood T cell clone dynamics reportedly predicted response best. An expansion of tumor-derived TCR clones occurred in blood after radiotherapy plus ipilimumab.

The study treated chemo-refractory metastatic non-small-cell lung cancer patients with focal radiation plus ipilimumab CTLA-4 blockade. Trimming removed 0 bases from V and 10 bases from J, with 21 bases in between. The CDR3 contains 16 residues. From germline, CDR1 is LNHNV and CDR2 YYDKDF (reference sequence). Profiling relied on immunoSEQ multiplex PCR, and the TCRdb table lists in-frame clones only, not all of them. This sample yields tens of thousands of clones, of which around 77% are seen a single time; 11% belongs to the top ten. This sample comprised peripheral blood, obtained from a patient treated with radiotherapy plus ipilimumab. The genes are TRBV15 and TRBJ1-2, with D possibly matching TRBD1 (5 bases). The receptor comes from a human donor with non-small cell lung cancer who had stable disease on radiotherapy plus ipilimumab. Here the CDR3 reads CATSRDLMEGFGDYTF. The CDR3 DNA sequence: TGTGCCACCAGCAGAGACCTCATGGAGGGGTTCGGTGACTACACCTTC.